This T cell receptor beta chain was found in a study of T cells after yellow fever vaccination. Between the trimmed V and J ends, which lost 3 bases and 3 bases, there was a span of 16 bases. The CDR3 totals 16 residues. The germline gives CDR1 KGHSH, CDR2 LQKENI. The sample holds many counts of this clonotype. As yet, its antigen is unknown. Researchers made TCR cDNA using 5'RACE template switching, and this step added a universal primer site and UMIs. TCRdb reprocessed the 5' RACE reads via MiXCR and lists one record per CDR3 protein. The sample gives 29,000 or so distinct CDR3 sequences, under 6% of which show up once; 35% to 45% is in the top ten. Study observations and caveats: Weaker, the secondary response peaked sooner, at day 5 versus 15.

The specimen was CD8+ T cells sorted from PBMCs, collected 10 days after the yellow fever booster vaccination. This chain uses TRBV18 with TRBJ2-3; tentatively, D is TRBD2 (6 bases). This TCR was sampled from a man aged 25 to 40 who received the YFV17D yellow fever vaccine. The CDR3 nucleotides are TGTGCCAGCTCACCCCGCGGGGCGCCGGTTACAGATACGCAGTATTTT. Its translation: CASSPRGAPVTDTQYF.